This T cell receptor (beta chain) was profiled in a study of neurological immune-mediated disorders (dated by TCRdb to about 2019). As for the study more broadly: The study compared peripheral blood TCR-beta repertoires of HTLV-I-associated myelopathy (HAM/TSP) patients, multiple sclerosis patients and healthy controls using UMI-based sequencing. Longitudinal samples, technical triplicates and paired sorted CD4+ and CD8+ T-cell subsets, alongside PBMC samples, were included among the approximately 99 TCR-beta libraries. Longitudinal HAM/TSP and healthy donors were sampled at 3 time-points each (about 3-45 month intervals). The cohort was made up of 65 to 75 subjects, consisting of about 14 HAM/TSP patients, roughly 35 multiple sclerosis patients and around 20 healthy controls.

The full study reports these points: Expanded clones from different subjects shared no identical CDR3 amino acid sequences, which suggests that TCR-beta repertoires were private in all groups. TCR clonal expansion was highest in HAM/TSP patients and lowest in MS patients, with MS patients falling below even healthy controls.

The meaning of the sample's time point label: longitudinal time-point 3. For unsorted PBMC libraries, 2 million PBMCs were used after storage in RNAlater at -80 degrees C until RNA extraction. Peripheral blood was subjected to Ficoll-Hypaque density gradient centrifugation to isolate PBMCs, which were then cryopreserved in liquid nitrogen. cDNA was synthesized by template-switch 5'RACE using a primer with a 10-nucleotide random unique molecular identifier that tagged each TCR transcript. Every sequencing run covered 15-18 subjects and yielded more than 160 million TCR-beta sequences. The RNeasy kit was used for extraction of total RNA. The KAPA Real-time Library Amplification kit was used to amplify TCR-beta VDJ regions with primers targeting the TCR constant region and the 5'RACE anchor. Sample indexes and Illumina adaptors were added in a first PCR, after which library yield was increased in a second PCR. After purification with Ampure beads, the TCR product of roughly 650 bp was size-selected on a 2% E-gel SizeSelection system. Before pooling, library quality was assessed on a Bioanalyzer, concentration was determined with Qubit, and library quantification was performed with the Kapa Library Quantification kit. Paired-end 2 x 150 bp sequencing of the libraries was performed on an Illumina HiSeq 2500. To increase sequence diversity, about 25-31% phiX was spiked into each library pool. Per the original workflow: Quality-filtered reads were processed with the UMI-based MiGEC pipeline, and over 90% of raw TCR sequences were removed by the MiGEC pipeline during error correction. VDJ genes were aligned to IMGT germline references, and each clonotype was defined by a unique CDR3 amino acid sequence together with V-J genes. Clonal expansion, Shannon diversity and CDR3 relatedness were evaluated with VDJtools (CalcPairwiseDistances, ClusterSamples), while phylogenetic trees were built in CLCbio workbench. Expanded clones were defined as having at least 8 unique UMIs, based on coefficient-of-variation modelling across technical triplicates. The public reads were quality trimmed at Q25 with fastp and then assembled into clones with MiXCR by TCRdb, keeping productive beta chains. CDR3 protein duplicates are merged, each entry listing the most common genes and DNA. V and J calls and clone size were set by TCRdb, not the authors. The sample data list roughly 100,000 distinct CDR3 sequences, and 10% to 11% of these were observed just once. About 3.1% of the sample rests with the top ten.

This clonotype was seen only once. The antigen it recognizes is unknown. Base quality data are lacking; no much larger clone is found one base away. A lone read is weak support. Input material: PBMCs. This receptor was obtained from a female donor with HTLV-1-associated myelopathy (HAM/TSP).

The CDR3 region: CAIRNFNAGAYTGELFF. Here is the DNA: TGTGCCATCAGGAACTTTAATGCCGGGGCCTACACCGGGGAGCTGTTTTTT. Recombination joined TRBV10-3 with TRBJ2-2, with the D gene tentatively TRBD1 or TRBD2, based on 5 matching bases in each. The CDR3, cysteine through phenylalanine, is 17 amino acids long. Left in the record is the CDR3 DNA by itself, 51 bases read in frame from the first base. At the junction V is shortened by 6 bases and J by 3 bases, with 20 bases in between. Sequences ENHRY (CDR1) and SYGVKD (CDR2) are obtained from the germline V gene.